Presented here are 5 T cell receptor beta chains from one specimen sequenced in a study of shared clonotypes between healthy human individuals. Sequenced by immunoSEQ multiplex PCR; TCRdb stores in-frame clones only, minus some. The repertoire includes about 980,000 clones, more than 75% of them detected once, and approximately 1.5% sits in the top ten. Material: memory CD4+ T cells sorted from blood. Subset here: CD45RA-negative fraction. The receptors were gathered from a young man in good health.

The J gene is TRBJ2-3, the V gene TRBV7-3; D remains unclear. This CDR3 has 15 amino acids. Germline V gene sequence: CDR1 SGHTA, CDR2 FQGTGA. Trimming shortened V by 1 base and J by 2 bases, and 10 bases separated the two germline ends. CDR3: CASSLNHIPTDTQYF. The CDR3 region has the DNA TGTGCCAGCAGCTTAAATCACATACCCACAGATACGCAGTATTTT.

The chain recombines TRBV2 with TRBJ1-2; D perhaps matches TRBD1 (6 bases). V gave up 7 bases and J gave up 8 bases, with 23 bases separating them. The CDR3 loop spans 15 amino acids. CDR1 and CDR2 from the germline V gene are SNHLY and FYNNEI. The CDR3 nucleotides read TGTGCCAGCACCGAAGGGGGGGGGCATTCGGGCGGCTACACCTTC. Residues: CASTEGGGHSGGYTF.

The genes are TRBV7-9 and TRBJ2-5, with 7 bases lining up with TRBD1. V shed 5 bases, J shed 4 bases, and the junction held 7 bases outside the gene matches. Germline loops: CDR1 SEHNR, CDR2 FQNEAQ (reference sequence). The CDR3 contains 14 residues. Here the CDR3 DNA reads TGTGCCAGCAGCCCGACAGGGCCGGGAGAGACCCAGTACTTC. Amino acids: CASSPTGPGETQYF.

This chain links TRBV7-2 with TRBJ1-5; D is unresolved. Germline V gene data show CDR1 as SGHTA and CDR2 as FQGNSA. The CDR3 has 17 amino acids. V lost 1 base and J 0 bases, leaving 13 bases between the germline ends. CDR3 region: CASSLGSASISNQPQHF. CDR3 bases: TGTGCCAGCAGCTTAGGGAGCGCCAGCATTAGCAATCAGCCCCAGCATTTT. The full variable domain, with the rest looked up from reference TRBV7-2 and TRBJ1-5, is GAGVSQSPSNKVTEKGKDVELRCDPISGHTALYWYRQSLGQGLEFLIYFQGNSAPDKSGLPSDRFSAERTGGSVSTLTIQRTQQEDSAVYLCASSLGSASISNQPQHFGDGTRLSIL.

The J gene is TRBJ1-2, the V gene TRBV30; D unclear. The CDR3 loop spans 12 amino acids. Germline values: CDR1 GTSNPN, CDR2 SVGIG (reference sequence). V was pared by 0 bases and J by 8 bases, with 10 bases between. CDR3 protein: CAWSVGLVGYTF. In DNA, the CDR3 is TGTGCCTGGAGTGTAGGCTTAGTGGGCTACACCTTC.